This record concerns one T cell receptor (beta chain) sequence. The CDR3 consists of 18 residues. Germline V gene sequence: CDR1 LNHDA, CDR2 SQIVND (reference sequence). V lost 5 bases and J lost 0; bases outside the gene matches: 13. This specimen belongs to a study of PD-1 blockade in classical Hodgkin lymphoma. Following autologous stem cell transplantation, relapse occurred in every patient, and exposure to brentuximab vedotin varied. The protocol was immunoSEQ multiplex PCR, while the TCRdb copy is restricted to in-frame clones and leaves out a portion. Among about 58,000 clones listed, under 95% were seen once.

This receptor was obtained from a human donor with classical Hodgkin lymphoma. The sample in question was peripheral blood mononuclear cells (PBMCs), obtained before the second cycle of nivolumab. The rearrangement uses TRBV19 and TRBJ1-1, with 9 nucleotides matching TRBD1. CDR3 coding DNA: TGTGCCAGTAGTCCCCTCCCCGGGACAGGGTTTGTGAACACTGAAGCTTTCTTT. As protein: CASSPLPGTGFVNTEAFF.